A selection of T cell receptor beta chains follows, all from one sample in a study of response to subunit inactivated influenza vaccine. A single record per CDR3 protein comes from TCRdb applying MiXCR to the RT-PCR reads. The sample yields 650,000 to 850,000 distinct CDR3 sequences, approximately 13% seen once. The sequences come from PBMCs from blood, collected roughly 2 weeks before vaccination. These receptors were taken from a man aged 45-65 years who received an inactivated influenza vaccine. Both conserved end residues are part of each CDR3. D genes are given only for firm matches. Some rows have no size entry. The others give once, few or many, or a class for an expanded clone.

D gene | J gene | clone size | V gene | CDR3 DNA | CDR3 protein
. | TRBJ2-7 | few | TRBV20-1 | TGCAGTGCCGACGGTTTAGACGCATCCTACGAGCAGTACTTC | CSADGLDASYEQYF
TRBD1 | TRBJ2-1 | few | TRBV6-1 | TGTGCCAGCAGTGCCCTGGACAGGGTCGGCAATGAGCAGTTCTTC | CASSALDRVGNEQFF
TRBD2 | TRBJ2-3 | few | TRBV7-2 | TGTGCCAGCAGTTCCCCGGGACTAAAGCCAGATACGCAGTATTTT | CASSSPGLKPDTQYF
TRBD2 | TRBJ2-7 | many | TRBV5-1 | TGCGCCAGCAGCCACAAGAGCGGGACCACCGGGGAGCAGTACTTC | CASSHKSGTTGEQYF
. | TRBJ2-5 | . | TRBV5-1 | TGCGCCAGCAGCTTAGAGGGACATCGGGAGACCCAGTACTTC | CASSLEGHRETQYF
. | TRBJ2-7 | few | TRBV20-1 | TGCAGTGGTCGACAGACCTACGAGCAGTACTTC | CSGRQTYEQYF
TRBD2 | TRBJ2-1 | few | TRBV3-1 | TGTGCCAGCAGCCCCTTTAGCGGGGGGGCCGGGAGTGAGCAGTTCTTC | CASSPFSGGAGSEQFF
. | TRBJ1-1 | few | TRBV4-3 | TGCGCCAGCAGCCCACAGCGAGGGCGGGAGGGTGAAGCTTTCTTT | CASSPQRGREGEAFF
TRBD2 | TRBJ2-1 | . | TRBV20-1 | TGCAGTGCTAGAGAGAGCGGGAGAAGGGCCAATGAGCAGTTCTTC | CSARESGRRANEQFF
. | TRBJ2-6 | few | TRBV15 | TGTGCCACCAGCAGAGAACAGAGCTTTACTGGGGCCAACGTCCTGACTTTC | CATSREQSFTGANVLTF